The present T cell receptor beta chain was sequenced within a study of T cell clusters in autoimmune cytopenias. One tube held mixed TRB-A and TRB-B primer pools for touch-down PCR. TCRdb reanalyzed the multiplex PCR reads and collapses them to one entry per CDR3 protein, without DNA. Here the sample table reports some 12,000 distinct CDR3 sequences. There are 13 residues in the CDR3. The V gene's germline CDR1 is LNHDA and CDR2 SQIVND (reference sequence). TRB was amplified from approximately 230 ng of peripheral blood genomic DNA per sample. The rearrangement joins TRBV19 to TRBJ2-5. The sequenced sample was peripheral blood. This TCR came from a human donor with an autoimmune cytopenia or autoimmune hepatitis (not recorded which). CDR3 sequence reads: CASSIEPRETQYF.